This T cell receptor beta chain comes out of a study of T cells in Graves' hyperthyroidism and ophthalmopathy. Study information: The initial diagnosis was the point when peripheral blood was collected, ahead of any treatment. Broader study findings: The majority of expanded thyroid clonotypes above 0.001 also appeared in blood.

Those patients with uncontrolled infection, other autoimmune disease, pregnancy or lactation were excluded. Points on this clonotype: Its antigen is undetermined.

CDR3 size: 15 residues. Per the germline V gene, CDR1 is MDHEN and CDR2 is SYDVKM. Unmatched junction bases numbered 8, after V lost 5 bases and J lost 6 bases. Authors of the study amplified TCR beta CDR3 regions from RNA transcripts. During a first-round RT-PCR of the TCR CDR3, the HTBI primer set was used. From the multiplex PCR reads, TCRdb called clonotypes with MiXCR, one entry per CDR3 protein. The data show approximately 700,000 distinct CDR3 sequences, roughly 17% seen once. The clonotype was recovered from a man in his late teens or twenties with Graves' hyperthyroidism. The J gene is TRBJ2-2, the V gene TRBV28; 8 bases line up with TRBD2. The sample taken for sequencing was blood. The CDR3 loop is CASSPPPAGAGELFF. The DNA of the CDR3 is TGTGCCAGCAGTCCCCCACCAGCGGGAGCCGGGGAGCTGTTTTTT. Full variable domain (missing parts from reference TRBV28 and TRBJ2-2): DVKVTQSSRYLVKRTGEKVFLECVQDMDHENMFWYRQDPGLGLRLIYFSYDVKMKEKGDIPEGYSVSREKKERFSLILESASTNQTSMYLCASSPPPAGAGELFFGEGSRLTVL.